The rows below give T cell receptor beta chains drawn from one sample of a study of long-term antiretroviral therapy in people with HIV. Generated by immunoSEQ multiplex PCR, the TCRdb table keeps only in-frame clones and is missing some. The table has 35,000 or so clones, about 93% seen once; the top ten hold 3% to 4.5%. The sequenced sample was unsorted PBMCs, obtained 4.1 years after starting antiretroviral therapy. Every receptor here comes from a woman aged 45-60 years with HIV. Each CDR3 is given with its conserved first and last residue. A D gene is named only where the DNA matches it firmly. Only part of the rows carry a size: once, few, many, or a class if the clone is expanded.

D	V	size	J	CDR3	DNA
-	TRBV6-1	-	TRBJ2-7	CASSEGEQYF	TGTGCCAGCAGTGAGGGGGAGCAGTACTTC
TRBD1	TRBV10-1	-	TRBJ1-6	CARNRDRVLHFYNSPLHF	TGCGCCAGGAACCGGGACAGGGTCCTCCATTTCTATAATTCACCCCTCCACTTT
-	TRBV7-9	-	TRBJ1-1	CASSSPVRGVNTEAFF	TGTGCCAGCAGCTCCCCGGTGCGAGGAGTGAACACTGAAGCTTTCTTT
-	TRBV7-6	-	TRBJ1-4	CASSLVPGRDLFF	TGTGCCAGCAGCTTAGTCCCAGGGAGAGATCTGTTTTTT
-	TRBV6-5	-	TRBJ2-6	CASSWGDSGANVLTF	TGTGCCAGCAGTTGGGGGGACTCTGGGGCCAACGTCCTGACTTTC
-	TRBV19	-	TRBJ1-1	CASSPNREMNTEAFF	TGTGCCAGTAGCCCAAACAGGGAAATGAACACTGAAGCTTTCTTT
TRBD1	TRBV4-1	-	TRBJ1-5	CASSQEDRENQPQHF	TGCGCCAGCAGCCAAGAGGACAGGGAGAATCAGCCCCAGCATTTT
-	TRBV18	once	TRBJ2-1	CASSPLGAVGNEQFF	TGTGCCAGCTCACCCCTGGGGGCTGTGGGCAATGAGCAGTTCTTC
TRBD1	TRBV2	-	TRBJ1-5	CASSAETGYEPQHF	TGTGCCAGCAGTGCCGAGACAGGGTACGAGCCCCAGCATTTT
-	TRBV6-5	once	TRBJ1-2	CASRQGGSYGYTF	TGTGCCAGCAGACAAGGGGGATCCTATGGCTACACCTTC
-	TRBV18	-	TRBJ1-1	CASSTGQSEAFF	TGTGCCAGCTCAACCGGACAATCCGAAGCTTTCTTT
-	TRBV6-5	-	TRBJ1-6	CASSFSGLGSPLHF	TGTGCCAGCAGTTTTTCGGGGCTGGGGTCACCCCTCCACTTT
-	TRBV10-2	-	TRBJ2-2	CASKSGTGNTGELFF	TGCGCCAGCAAGTCCGGGACGGGAAACACCGGGGAGCTGTTTTTT
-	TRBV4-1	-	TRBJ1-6	CASSQDVVGFRGSPLHF	TGCGCCAGCAGCCAAGATGTCGTAGGGTTTCGGGGTTCACCCCTCCACTTT
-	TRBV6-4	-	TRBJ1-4	CASSEGSGAPNEKLFF	TGTGCCAGCAGTGAAGGGTCGGGGGCACCTAATGAAAAACTGTTTTTT
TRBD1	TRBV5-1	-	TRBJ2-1	CASSLAGTDTNEQFF	TGCGCCAGCAGCTTGGCCGGGACAGATACCAATGAGCAGTTCTTC
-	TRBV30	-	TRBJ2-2	CAWSLKQGTPRTGELFF	TGTGCCTGGAGCTTGAAACAGGGCACCCCTCGCACCGGGGAGCTGTTTTTT
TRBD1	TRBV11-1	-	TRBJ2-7	CASSATGGTVEQYF	TGTGCCAGCAGCGCGACAGGGGGCACCGTCGAGCAGTACTTC
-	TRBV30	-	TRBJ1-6	CAWSVYRDLNSPLHF	TGTGCCTGGAGTGTATACAGGGACTTAAATTCACCCCTCCACTTT
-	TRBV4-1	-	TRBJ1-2	CASSQDGVGYGYTF	TGCGCCAGCAGCCAAGACGGGGTAGGGTATGGCTACACCTTC
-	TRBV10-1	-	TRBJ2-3	CASKLGASTDTQYF	TGCGCCAGCAAATTAGGGGCCAGCACAGATACGCAGTATTTT
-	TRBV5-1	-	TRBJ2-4	CASSPRDRQNIQYF	TGCGCCAGCAGCCCGCGGGACAGACAAAACATTCAGTACTTC
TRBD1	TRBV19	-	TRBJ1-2	CASSYRGGYTF	TGTGCCAGTAGTTACAGGGGTGGCTACACCTTC
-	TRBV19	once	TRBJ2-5	CASSGQGGGTQYF	TGTGCCAGTAGTGGACAGGGAGGGGGGACCCAGTACTTC
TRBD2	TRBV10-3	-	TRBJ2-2	CAISARGGSVLGELFF	TGTGCCATCAGTGCCCGGGGGGGTAGCGTGTTAGGGGAGCTGTTTTTT
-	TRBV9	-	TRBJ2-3	CASSVEGWAPTDTQYF	TGTGCCAGCAGCGTAGAGGGCTGGGCCCCCACAGATACGCAGTATTTT
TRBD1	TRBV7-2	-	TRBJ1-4	CASSLAVAGGTNEKLFF	TGTGCCAGCAGCTTAGCCGTCGCAGGGGGCACTAATGAAAAACTGTTTTTT
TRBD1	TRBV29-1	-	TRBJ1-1	CSVAGQGSQNTEAFF	TGCAGCGTTGCGGGACAGGGCTCTCAGAACACTGAAGCTTTCTTT
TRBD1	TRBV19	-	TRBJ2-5	CASSTWTGGRETQYF	TGTGCCAGTAGTACCTGGACAGGGGGTCGAGAGACCCAGTACTTC
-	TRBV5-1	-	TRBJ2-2	CASRENTGELFF	TGCGCCAGCAGGGAGAACACCGGGGAGCTGTTTTTT
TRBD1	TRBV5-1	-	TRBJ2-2	CASSLVGGAGELFF	TGCGCCAGCAGCTTGGTAGGGGGCGCCGGGGAGCTGTTTTTT
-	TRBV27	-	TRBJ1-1	CASSLSESSSEAFF	TGTGCCAGCAGTTTATCGGAGTCCTCCTCCGAAGCTTTCTTT
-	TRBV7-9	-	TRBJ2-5	CASSLVLVRETQYF	TGTGCCAGCAGCTTAGTCTTAGTCCGGGAGACCCAGTACTTC
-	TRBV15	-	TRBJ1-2	CATSRDSFGYTF	TGTGCCACCAGCAGAGATTCTTTCGGCTACACCTTC
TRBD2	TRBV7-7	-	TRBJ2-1	CASSVALAGGYNEQFF	TGTGCTAGCAGCGTAGCGCTAGCGGGGGGATACAATGAGCAGTTCTTC
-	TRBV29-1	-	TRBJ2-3	CSVNGGSTDTQYF	TGCAGCGTTAACGGGGGAAGCACAGATACGCAGTATTTT
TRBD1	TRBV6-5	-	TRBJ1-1	CASSQSTGHRGEAFF	TGTGCCAGCAGTCAGTCGACAGGGCATCGGGGTGAAGCTTTCTTT
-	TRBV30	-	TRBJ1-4	CAWSVGGGGNEKLFF	TGTGCCTGGAGTGTAGGGGGGGGAGGTAATGAAAAACTGTTTTTT
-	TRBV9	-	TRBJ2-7	CASSVVVPLGEQYF	TGTGCCAGCAGCGTAGTGGTTCCCTTAGGCGAGCAGTACTTC
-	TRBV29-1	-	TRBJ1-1	CSVEQGSYTEAFF	TGCAGCGTGGAACAGGGTTCGTACACTGAAGCTTTCTTT
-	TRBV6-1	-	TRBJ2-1	CATEGALGTNEQFF	TGTGCCACGGAGGGGGCTTTAGGGACCAATGAGCAGTTCTTC
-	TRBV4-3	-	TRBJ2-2	CASSQEPGELFF	TGCGCCAGCAGCCAAGAGCCTGGGGAGCTGTTTTTT
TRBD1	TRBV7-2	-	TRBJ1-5	CASSLEDRANQPQHF	TGTGCCAGCAGCTTAGAGGACAGGGCAAATCAGCCCCAGCATTTT
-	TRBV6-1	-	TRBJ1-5	CASSVADVNQPQHF	TGTGCCAGCAGTGTGGCAGACGTAAATCAGCCCCAGCATTTT
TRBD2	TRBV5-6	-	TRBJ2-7	CASSWEGGPYEQYF	TGTGCCAGCAGCTGGGAGGGAGGGCCCTACGAGCAGTACTTC
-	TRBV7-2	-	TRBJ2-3	CASSFAAPDTQYF	TGTGCCAGCAGCTTCGCGGCGCCAGATACGCAGTATTTT
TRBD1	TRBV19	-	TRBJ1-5	CASSQGAYGSNQPQHF	TGTGCCAGTAGTCAGGGGGCTTACGGTAGCAATCAGCCCCAGCATTTT
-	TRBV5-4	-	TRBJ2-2	CASSLTANTGELFF	TGTGCCAGCAGCTTGACGGCGAACACCGGGGAGCTGTTTTTT
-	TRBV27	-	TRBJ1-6	CASSLSSTYSPLHF	TGTGCCAGCAGTTTAAGTTCCACTTATTCACCCCTCCACTTT
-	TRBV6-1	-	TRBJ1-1	CASRITGGNTEAFF	TGTGCCAGCAGAATAACAGGAGGTAACACTGAAGCTTTCTTT
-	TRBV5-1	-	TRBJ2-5	CASSPSRGAVETQYF	TGCGCCAGCAGCCCGTCACGGGGGGCCGTAGAGACCCAGTACTTC
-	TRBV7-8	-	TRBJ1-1	CASSLAAAAVIAEAFF	TGTGCCAGCAGCTTAGCCGCGGCAGCGGTTATTGCTGAAGCTTTCTTT